The rows below give T cell receptor beta chains drawn from one sample of a study of shared clonotypes between healthy human individuals. The method was immunoSEQ multiplex PCR; TCRdb's version includes in-frame clones alone and lacks a portion of them. The table has around 300,000 clones, 87% seen once. Input material: memory CD8+ T cells sorted from blood. The origin of the receptors is a man aged 18-30 years in good health. The CDR3 runs from the conserved cysteine through the conserved F or W. Not every row has a clone size; where given, it reads once, few, many or a size class.

v_call: TRBV2
cdr3_length: 15
j_call: TRBJ2-3
clone_size: -
cdr3_aa: CASSDRWAGTDTQYF

v_call: TRBV5-6
cdr3_length: 14
j_call: TRBJ1-3
clone_size: -
cdr3_aa: CASSLEDSGNTIYF

v_call: TRBV19
cdr3_length: 15
j_call: TRBJ1-2
clone_size: -
cdr3_aa: CASSILGDRYYGYTF

v_call: TRBV5-6
cdr3_length: 14
j_call: TRBJ2-5
clone_size: -
cdr3_aa: CASSLAQNQETQYF

v_call: TRBV5-1
cdr3_length: 16
j_call: TRBJ1-3
clone_size: -
cdr3_aa: CASSLADTGTGNTIYF

v_call: TRBV2
cdr3_length: 13
j_call: TRBJ1-4
clone_size: -
cdr3_aa: CASQVEGWEKLFF

v_call: TRBV27
cdr3_length: 14
j_call: TRBJ1-4
clone_size: -
cdr3_aa: CASRQTGWNEKLFF

v_call: TRBV9
cdr3_length: 14
j_call: TRBJ2-7
clone_size: -
cdr3_aa: CASSVGDRKYEQYF

v_call: TRBV29-1
cdr3_length: 13
j_call: TRBJ1-2
clone_size: -
cdr3_aa: CSVPTPGGYGYTF

v_call: TRBV27
cdr3_length: 19
j_call: TRBJ2-3
clone_size: -
cdr3_aa: CASSWAGTSGRGGTDTQYF

v_call: TRBV11-2
cdr3_length: 16
j_call: TRBJ1-6
clone_size: many
cdr3_aa: CASSPHGPERNSPLHF

v_call: TRBV6-6
cdr3_length: 15
j_call: TRBJ2-5
clone_size: -
cdr3_aa: CASNLKGKSQETQYF

v_call: TRBV2
cdr3_length: 14
j_call: TRBJ1-1
clone_size: -
cdr3_aa: CASSEGEGTLGAFF

v_call: TRBV9
cdr3_length: 12
j_call: TRBJ2-2
clone_size: -
cdr3_aa: CASSPSTGELFF

v_call: TRBV6-5
cdr3_length: 12
j_call: TRBJ2-7
clone_size: -
cdr3_aa: CASSYAGDEQYF

v_call: TRBV4-3
cdr3_length: 15
j_call: TRBJ2-1
clone_size: -
cdr3_aa: CASSKRGSSYNEQFF

v_call: TRBV19
cdr3_length: 16
j_call: TRBJ2-4
clone_size: -
cdr3_aa: CASSSGTGAAKNIQYF

v_call: TRBV6-1
cdr3_length: 15
j_call: TRBJ2-5
clone_size: -
cdr3_aa: CASGVGEWVGETQYF

v_call: TRBV6-5
cdr3_length: 15
j_call: TRBJ1-3
clone_size: -
cdr3_aa: CASSVGLSSGNTIYF

v_call: TRBV27
cdr3_length: 13
j_call: TRBJ1-5
clone_size: -
cdr3_aa: CASSPSSSQPQHF

v_call: TRBV4-1
cdr3_length: 16
j_call: TRBJ1-1
clone_size: few
cdr3_aa: CASSQEPTGVDTEAFF

v_call: TRBV27
cdr3_length: 14
j_call: TRBJ2-7
clone_size: -
cdr3_aa: CASSLKDNSYEQYF

v_call: TRBV2
cdr3_length: 11
j_call: TRBJ1-1
clone_size: -
cdr3_aa: CASSVAHEAFF

v_call: TRBV4-1
cdr3_length: 17
j_call: TRBJ1-6
clone_size: -
cdr3_aa: CASSQDPLQGWNSPLHF

v_call: TRBV12-5
cdr3_length: 14
j_call: TRBJ1-1
clone_size: -
cdr3_aa: CASGFNGQATEAFF

v_call: TRBV5-1
cdr3_length: 12
j_call: TRBJ2-2
clone_size: -
cdr3_aa: CASRAYTGELFF

v_call: TRBV6-5
cdr3_length: 12
j_call: TRBJ2-1
clone_size: -
cdr3_aa: CASGPTSVEQFF

v_call: TRBV4-1
cdr3_length: 18
j_call: TRBJ2-4
clone_size: -
cdr3_aa: CASSLEWRGARAKNIQYF

v_call: TRBV5-1
cdr3_length: 14
j_call: TRBJ1-1
clone_size: once
cdr3_aa: CASSYFVQNTEAFF

v_call: TRBV27
cdr3_length: 14
j_call: TRBJ1-1
clone_size: -
cdr3_aa: CASSLGTGWTEAFF

v_call: TRBV5-1
cdr3_length: 13
j_call: TRBJ1-1
clone_size: -
cdr3_aa: CASRPGLNTEAFF

v_call: TRBV18
cdr3_length: 13
j_call: TRBJ2-1
clone_size: -
cdr3_aa: CASSPPIYNEQFF

v_call: TRBV9
cdr3_length: 18
j_call: TRBJ1-2
clone_size: once
cdr3_aa: CASSTPLDAGSPHYGYTF

v_call: TRBV9
cdr3_length: 12
j_call: TRBJ2-7
clone_size: -
cdr3_aa: CASSAAMGEQYF

v_call: TRBV5-6
cdr3_length: 14
j_call: TRBJ2-7
clone_size: -
cdr3_aa: CASSPGQTSYEQYF

v_call: TRBV28
cdr3_length: 13
j_call: TRBJ2-7
clone_size: -
cdr3_aa: CASSFGGADEQYF

v_call: TRBV7-9
cdr3_length: 17
j_call: TRBJ1-4
clone_size: -
cdr3_aa: CASSSRGPLSRDEKLFF

v_call: TRBV16
cdr3_length: 15
j_call: TRBJ2-7
clone_size: once
cdr3_aa: CASSQRREENYEQYF

v_call: TRBV6-6
cdr3_length: 11
j_call: TRBJ2-7
clone_size: -
cdr3_aa: CASSFLDEQYF

v_call: TRBV7-6
cdr3_length: 14
j_call: TRBJ1-3
clone_size: many
cdr3_aa: CASSSREIGNTIYF

v_call: TRBV27
cdr3_length: 16
j_call: TRBJ2-1
clone_size: -
cdr3_aa: CASSLLVRGPYNEQFF

v_call: TRBV4-3
cdr3_length: 14
j_call: TRBJ2-7
clone_size: -
cdr3_aa: CASSQDSGSYEQYF

v_call: TRBV10-3
cdr3_length: 14
j_call: TRBJ2-7
clone_size: -
cdr3_aa: CAISPGLGDSEQYF

v_call: TRBV19
cdr3_length: 13
j_call: TRBJ1-1
clone_size: -
cdr3_aa: CASSILPTTEAFF

v_call: TRBV11-2
cdr3_length: 16
j_call: TRBJ2-7
clone_size: -
cdr3_aa: CASSLGLPLGYYEQYF

v_call: TRBV29-1
cdr3_length: 12
j_call: TRBJ1-1
clone_size: -
cdr3_aa: CSVDRGLGEAFF

v_call: TRBV4-3
cdr3_length: 15
j_call: TRBJ2-2
clone_size: -
cdr3_aa: CASSQGLANTGELFF

v_call: TRBV6-5
cdr3_length: 13
j_call: TRBJ1-2
clone_size: -
cdr3_aa: CAISAPTGYGYTF

v_call: TRBV29-1
cdr3_length: 14
j_call: TRBJ2-1
clone_size: -
cdr3_aa: CSVEGPGSYNEQFF

v_call: TRBV4-3
cdr3_length: 18
j_call: TRBJ1-4
clone_size: -
cdr3_aa: CASSQAWVGGSANEKLFF

v_call: TRBV5-1
cdr3_length: 15
j_call: TRBJ2-1
clone_size: -
cdr3_aa: CASSLAEGVYNEQFF

v_call: TRBV2
cdr3_length: 15
j_call: TRBJ1-6
clone_size: few
cdr3_aa: CASSEGGEGNSPLHF

v_call: TRBV2
cdr3_length: 13
j_call: TRBJ1-1
clone_size: -
cdr3_aa: CASRQGVELEAFF

v_call: TRBV7-9
cdr3_length: 16
j_call: TRBJ1-1
clone_size: -
cdr3_aa: CASSLERAAPNTEAFF

v_call: TRBV6-5
cdr3_length: 14
j_call: TRBJ1-1
clone_size: -
cdr3_aa: CASSYAGVATEAFF

v_call: TRBV11-2
cdr3_length: 15
j_call: TRBJ1-1
clone_size: -
cdr3_aa: CASSLGEGDTTEAFF